The present T cell receptor beta chain was sequenced within a study of blood T cell repertoires in COVID-19. Study-level information: Italy, Spain and the United States were the sources of the convalescent and acute COVID-19 samples.

The ends lost 2 bases at V and 0 bases at J; junction bases unmatched: 10. The CDR3 sequence is 19 residues long. Germline V lookup: CDR1 MGHRA, CDR2 YSYEKL. Original handling: Cell counts per sample came from amplifying reference gene primers. Assay: immunoSEQ multiplex PCR; the TCRdb copy retains only in-frame clones and omits some. V, J and clone size reflect that table, while D and trimming were determined from the DNA. The repertoire holds some 93,000 clones, with around 75% as singletons. The sample comprised peripheral blood. This clonotype originated in a human donor in a cohort sampled during active COVID-19. The rearrangement joins TRBV4-1 to TRBJ1-3; 10 bases fit TRBD1. The CDR3 sequence is CASSQQPSGDRGSGNTIYF. The DNA of the CDR3 is TGCGCCAGCAGCCAACAACCCTCTGGGGACAGGGGCTCTGGAAACACCATATATTTT.